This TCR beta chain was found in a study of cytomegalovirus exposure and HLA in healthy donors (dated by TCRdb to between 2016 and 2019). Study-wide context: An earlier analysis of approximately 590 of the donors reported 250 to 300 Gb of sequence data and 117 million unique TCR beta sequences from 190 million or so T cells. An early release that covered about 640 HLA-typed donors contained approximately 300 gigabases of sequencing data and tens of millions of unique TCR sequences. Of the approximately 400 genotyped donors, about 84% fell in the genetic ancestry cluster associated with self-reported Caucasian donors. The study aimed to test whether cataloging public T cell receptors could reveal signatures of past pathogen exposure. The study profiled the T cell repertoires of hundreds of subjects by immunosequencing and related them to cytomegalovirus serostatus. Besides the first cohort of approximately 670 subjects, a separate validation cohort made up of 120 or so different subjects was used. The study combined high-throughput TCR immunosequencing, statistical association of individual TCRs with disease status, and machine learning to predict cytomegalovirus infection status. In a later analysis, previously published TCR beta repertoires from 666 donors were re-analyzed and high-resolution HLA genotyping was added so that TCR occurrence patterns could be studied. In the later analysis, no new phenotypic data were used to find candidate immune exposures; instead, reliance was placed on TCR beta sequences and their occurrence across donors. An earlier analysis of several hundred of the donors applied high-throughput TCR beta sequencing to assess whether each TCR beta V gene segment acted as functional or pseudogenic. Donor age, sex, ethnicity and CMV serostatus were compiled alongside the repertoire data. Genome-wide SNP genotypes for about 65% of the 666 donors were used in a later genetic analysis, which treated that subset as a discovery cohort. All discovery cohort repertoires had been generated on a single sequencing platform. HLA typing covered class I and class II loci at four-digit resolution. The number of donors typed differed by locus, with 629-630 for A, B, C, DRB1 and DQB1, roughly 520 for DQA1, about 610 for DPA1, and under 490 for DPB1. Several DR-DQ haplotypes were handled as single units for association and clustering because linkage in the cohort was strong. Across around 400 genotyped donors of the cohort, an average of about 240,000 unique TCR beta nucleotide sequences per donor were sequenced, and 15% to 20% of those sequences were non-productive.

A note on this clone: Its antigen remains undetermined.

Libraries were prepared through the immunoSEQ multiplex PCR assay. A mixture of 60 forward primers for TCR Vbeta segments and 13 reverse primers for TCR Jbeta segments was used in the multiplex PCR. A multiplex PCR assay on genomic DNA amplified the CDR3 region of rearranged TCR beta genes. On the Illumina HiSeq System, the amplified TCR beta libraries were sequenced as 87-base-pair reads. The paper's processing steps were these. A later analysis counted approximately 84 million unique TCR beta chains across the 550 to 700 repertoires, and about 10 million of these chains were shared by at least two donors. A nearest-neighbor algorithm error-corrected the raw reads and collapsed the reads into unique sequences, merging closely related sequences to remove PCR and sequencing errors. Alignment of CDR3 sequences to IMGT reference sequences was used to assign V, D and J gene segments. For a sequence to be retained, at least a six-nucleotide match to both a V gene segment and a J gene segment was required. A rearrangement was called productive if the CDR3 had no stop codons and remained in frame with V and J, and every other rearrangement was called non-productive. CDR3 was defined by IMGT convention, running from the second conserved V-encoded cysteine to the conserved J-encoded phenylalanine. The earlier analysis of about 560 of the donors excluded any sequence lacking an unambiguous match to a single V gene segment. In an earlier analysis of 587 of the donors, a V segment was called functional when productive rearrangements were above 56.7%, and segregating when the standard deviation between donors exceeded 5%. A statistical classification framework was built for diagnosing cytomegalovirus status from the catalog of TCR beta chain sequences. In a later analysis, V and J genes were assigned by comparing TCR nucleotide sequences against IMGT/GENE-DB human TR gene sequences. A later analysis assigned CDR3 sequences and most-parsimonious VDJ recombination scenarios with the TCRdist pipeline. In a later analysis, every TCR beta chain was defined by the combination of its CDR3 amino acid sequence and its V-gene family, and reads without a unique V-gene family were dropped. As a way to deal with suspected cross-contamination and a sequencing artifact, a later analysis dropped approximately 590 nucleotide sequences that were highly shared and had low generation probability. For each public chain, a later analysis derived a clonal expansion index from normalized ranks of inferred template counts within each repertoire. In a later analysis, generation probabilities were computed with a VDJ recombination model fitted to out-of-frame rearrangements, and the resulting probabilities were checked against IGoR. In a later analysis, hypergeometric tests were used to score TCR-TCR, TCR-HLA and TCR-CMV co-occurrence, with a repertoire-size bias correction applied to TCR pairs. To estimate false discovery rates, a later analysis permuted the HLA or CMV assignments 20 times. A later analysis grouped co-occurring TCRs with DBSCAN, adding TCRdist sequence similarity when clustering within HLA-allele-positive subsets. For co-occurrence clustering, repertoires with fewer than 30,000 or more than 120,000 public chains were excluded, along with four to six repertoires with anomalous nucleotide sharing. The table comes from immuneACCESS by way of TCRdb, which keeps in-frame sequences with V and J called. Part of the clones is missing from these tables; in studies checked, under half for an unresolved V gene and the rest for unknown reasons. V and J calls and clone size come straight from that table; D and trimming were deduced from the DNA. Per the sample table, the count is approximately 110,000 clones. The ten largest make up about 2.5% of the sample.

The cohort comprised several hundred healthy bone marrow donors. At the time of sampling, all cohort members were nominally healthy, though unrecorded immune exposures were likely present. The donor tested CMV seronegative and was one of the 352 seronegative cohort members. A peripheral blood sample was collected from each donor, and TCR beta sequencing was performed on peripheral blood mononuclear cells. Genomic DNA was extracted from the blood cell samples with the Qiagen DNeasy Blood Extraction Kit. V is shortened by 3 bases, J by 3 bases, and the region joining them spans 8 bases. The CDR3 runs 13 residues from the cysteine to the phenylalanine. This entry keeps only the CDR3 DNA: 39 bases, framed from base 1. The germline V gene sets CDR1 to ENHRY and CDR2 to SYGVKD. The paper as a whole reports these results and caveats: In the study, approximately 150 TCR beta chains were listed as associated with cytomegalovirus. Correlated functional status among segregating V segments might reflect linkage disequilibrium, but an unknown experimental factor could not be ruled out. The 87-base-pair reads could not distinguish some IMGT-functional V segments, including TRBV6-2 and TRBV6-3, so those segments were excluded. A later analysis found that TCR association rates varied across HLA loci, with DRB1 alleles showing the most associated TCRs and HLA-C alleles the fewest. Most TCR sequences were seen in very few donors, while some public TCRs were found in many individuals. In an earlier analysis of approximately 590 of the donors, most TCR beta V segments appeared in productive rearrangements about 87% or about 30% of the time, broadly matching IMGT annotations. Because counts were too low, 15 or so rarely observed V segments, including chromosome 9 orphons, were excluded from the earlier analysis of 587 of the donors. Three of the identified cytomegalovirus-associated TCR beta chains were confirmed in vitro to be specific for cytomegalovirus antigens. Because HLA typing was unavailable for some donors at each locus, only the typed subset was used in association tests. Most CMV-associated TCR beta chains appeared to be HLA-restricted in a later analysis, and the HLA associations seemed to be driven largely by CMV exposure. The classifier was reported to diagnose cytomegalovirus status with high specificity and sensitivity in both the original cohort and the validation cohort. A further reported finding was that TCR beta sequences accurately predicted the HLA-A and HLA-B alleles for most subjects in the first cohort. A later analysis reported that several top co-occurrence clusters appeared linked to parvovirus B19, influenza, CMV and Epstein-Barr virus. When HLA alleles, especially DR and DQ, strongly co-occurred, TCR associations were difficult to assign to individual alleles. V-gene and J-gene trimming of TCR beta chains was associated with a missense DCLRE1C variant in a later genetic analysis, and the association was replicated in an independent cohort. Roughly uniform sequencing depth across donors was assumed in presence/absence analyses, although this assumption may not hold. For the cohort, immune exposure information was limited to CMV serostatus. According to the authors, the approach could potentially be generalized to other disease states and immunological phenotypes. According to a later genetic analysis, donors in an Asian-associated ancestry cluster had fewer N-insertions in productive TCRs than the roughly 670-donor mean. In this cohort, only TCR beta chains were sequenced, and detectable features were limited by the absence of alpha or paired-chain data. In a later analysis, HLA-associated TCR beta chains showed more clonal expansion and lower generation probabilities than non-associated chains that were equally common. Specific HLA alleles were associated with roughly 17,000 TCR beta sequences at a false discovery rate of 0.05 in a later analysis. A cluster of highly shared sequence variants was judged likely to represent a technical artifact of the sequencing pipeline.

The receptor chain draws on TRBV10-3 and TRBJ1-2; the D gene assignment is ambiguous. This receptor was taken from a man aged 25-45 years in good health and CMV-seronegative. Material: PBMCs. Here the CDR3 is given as CAISEEGYYGYTF. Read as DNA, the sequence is TGTGCCATCAGTGAAGAGGGTTACTATGGCTACACCTTC.